Listed below are T cell receptor beta chains from one sample, sequenced in a study of blood T cell repertoires in COVID-19. Assay used: immunoSEQ multiplex PCR; TCRdb lists only in-frame clones, some missing. The sample shows roughly 200,000 clones, 75% to 80% of them seen only once. The source material was peripheral blood. The receptors here all came from a woman aged 45-65 years with active or convalescent COVID-19. Both conserved end residues are part of each CDR3. The D gene is left open where the match is weak. Clone size is not always given. Where it is, it says once, few, many or a class for expanded clones.

J gene,D gene,V gene,clone size,CDR3 protein,CDR3 DNA
TRBJ2-1,-,TRBV6-4,-,CASSEGYNNEQFF,TGTGCCAGCAGTGAGGGCTACAACAATGAGCAGTTCTTC
TRBJ2-6,TRBD1,TRBV18,few,CASLSGTGATSGANVLTF,TGTGCCAGCTTATCCGGGACAGGGGCTACTTCTGGGGCCAACGTCCTGACTTTC
TRBJ1-2,-,TRBV29-1,few,CSVEAPDYGYTF,TGCAGCGTTGAAGCACCAGACTATGGCTACACCTTC
TRBJ1-1,TRBD1,TRBV28,-,CASSAGGAMNTEAFF,TGTGCCAGCAGTGCAGGGGGCGCGATGAACACTGAAGCTTTCTTT
TRBJ1-4,TRBD1,TRBV5-5,-,CASLPRGQGNEKLFF,TGTGCCAGCTTACCACGGGGACAGGGTAATGAAAAACTGTTTTTT
TRBJ2-1,TRBD2,TRBV6-6,-,CASSSPAGGGYNEQFF,TGTGCCAGCAGTTCCCCCGCCGGGGGGGGCTACAATGAGCAGTTCTTC
TRBJ1-2,TRBD1,TRBV15,-,CATTHNRDSYGYTF,TGTGCCACCACACATAACAGGGACAGCTATGGCTACACCTTC
TRBJ2-5,-,TRBV4-2,-,CASSLGDAGPLGGDQYF,TGTGCCAGCAGCCTCGGGGACGCAGGCCCATTGGGGGGTGACCAGTACTTC
TRBJ2-2,-,TRBV5-1,-,CASSLTDSGTGELFF,TGCGCCAGCAGCTTGACTGATTCAGGCACCGGGGAGCTGTTTTTT
TRBJ2-1,-,TRBV7-8,many,CASSLKGGLHNEQFF,TGTGCCAGCAGCTTGAAGGGGGGGCTCCACAATGAGCAGTTCTTC
TRBJ1-1,-,TRBV27,once,CASRRGRDTEAFF,TGTGCCAGCAGAAGGGGGAGGGACACTGAAGCTTTCTTT
TRBJ1-6,-,TRBV7-2,-,CASSLGGGGPSDSPLHF,TGTGCCAGCAGCTTAGGCGGCGGGGGGCCTTCTGATTCACCCCTCCACTTT
TRBJ1-1,TRBD1,TRBV27,-,CASSLRAGGIEAFF,TGTGCCAGCAGTTTACGCGCAGGGGGGATTGAAGCTTTCTTT
TRBJ2-3,TRBD2,TRBV7-2,many,CASSLELAGGHTQYF,TGTGCCAGCAGCTTAGAACTAGCGGGGGGCCATACGCAGTATTTT
TRBJ1-1,-,TRBV6-5,-,CASSRTRNTEAFF,TGTGCCAGCAGTAGAACACGGAACACTGAAGCTTTCTTT
TRBJ1-2,TRBD1,TRBV4-2,-,CASSQDPRDRVGYTF,TGTGCCAGCAGCCAAGATCCTAGGGACAGGGTTGGCTACACCTTC